The T cell receptor (beta chain) under discussion was sequenced for a study of PD-L1 blockade in urothelial cancer. Clones were sequenced by immunoSEQ multiplex PCR, and TCRdb holds only the in-frame ones, with some missing. The sample lists over 45,000 clones; 85% to 90% were seen once. Described time point: pretreatment peripheral blood. Germline V gene data show CDR1 as GTSNPN and CDR2 as SVGIG (reference sequence). Trimming pared 1 base from V and 10 bases from J, leaving 13 bases between. The CDR3 contains 12 residues. The V gene is TRBV30, the J gene TRBJ2-5, with TRBD1 as a possible D gene (7 bases). This receptor was obtained from a man aged 55 to 69 with urothelial cancer. This specimen consisted of PBMCs, obtained around atezolizumab (anti-PD-L1) treatment. The CDR3 DNA follows: TGTGCCTGGAGTGAGCACAGGGGAGGCCAGTACTTC. It encodes CAWSEHRGGQYF.